This TCR beta chain was sequenced during a study of cytomegalovirus exposure and HLA in healthy donors (dated by TCRdb to 2015 to 2018). In the study overall: According to an earlier analysis of a few hundred of the donors, 150 million to 200 million T cells yielded some 110 million unique TCR beta sequences and 276 Gb of sequence data. The study used immunosequencing to profile the T cell repertoires of several hundred subjects and linked those repertoires to cytomegalovirus serostatus. Class I and class II HLA loci were covered by the typing at four-digit resolution. The genetic ancestry cluster associated with self-reported Caucasian donors included about 81% of the roughly 410 genotyped donors. A later analysis re-analyzed previously published TCR beta repertoires from roughly 630 donors and added high-resolution HLA genotyping to study TCR occurrence patterns. Roughly 300 gigabases of sequencing data and roughly 90 million unique TCR sequences were included in an early release covering around 650 HLA-typed donors. Donor age, sex, ethnicity and CMV serostatus were compiled together with the repertoire data. Because of strong linkage in the cohort, roughly five DR-DQ haplotypes were treated as single units for association and clustering. Rather than using new phenotypic data, the later analysis identified candidate immune exposures from TCR beta sequences and from how often those sequences occurred across donors. High-throughput TCR immunosequencing, statistical association of individual TCRs with disease status, and machine learning were combined to predict cytomegalovirus infection status. Genome-wide SNP genotypes for about 65% of the 666 donors were used in a later genetic analysis, which treated that subset as a discovery cohort. Across 300 to 500 genotyped donors of the cohort, an average of approximately 220,000 unique TCR beta nucleotide sequences per donor were sequenced, and 15% to 20% of those sequences were non-productive. An earlier analysis of 587 of the donors used high-throughput TCR beta sequencing to judge whether each TCR beta V gene segment behaved as functional or pseudogenic. The aim of the study was to test whether cataloging public T cell receptors could identify signatures of past pathogen exposure. The number of donors typed differed by locus, with roughly 629-640 for A, B, C, DRB1 and DQB1, around 520 for DQA1, 600 to 610 for DPA1, and about 450 for DPB1. A separate validation cohort of 100 to 150 different subjects was used in addition to the 666-subject first cohort. Every discovery cohort repertoire had been produced on one sequencing platform. Paper-wide results and their limitations: A group of highly shared sequence variants was considered likely to be a technical artifact of the sequencing pipeline. Strong co-occurrence of HLA alleles, especially DR and DQ, made assigning TCR associations to individual alleles difficult. A later genetic analysis associated a missense DCLRE1C variant with V-gene and J-gene trimming of TCR beta chains, and an independent cohort replicated the association. A total of around 150 TCR beta chains were listed by the study as associated with cytomegalovirus. The presence/absence analyses assumed that sequencing depth was roughly uniform across donors, and that assumption may not be true. Compared with the roughly 710-donor mean, donors in an Asian-associated ancestry cluster had fewer N-insertions in productive TCRs, according to a later genetic analysis. In a later analysis, the rate of TCR association differed among HLA loci, with DRB1 alleles having the most associated TCRs and HLA-C alleles having the fewest. Broadly in line with IMGT annotations, most TCR beta V segments showed up in productive rearrangements about 90% or about 30% of the time in an earlier analysis of several hundred of the donors. A later analysis found that HLA-associated TCR beta chains were more clonally expanded and had lower generation probabilities than equally common non-associated chains. In both the original and validation cohorts, the classifier was reported to diagnose cytomegalovirus status with high specificity and sensitivity. Linkage disequilibrium might explain the correlated functional status among segregating V segments, but an unknown experimental factor could not be ruled out. Most TCR sequences were seen in very few donors, while some public TCRs were found in many individuals. A later analysis found that most CMV-associated TCR beta chains appeared HLA-restricted, with HLA associations seemingly driven largely by CMV exposure. The earlier analysis of about 600 of the donors excluded 15 to 20 rarely observed V segments, including chromosome 9 orphons, because counts were too low. The authors suggested that the approach could potentially be extended to other disease states and immunological phenotypes. A further reported finding was that TCR beta sequences accurately predicted the HLA-A and HLA-B alleles for most subjects in the first cohort. Some IMGT-functional V segments, including TRBV6-2 and TRBV6-3, could not be distinguished by the 87-base-pair reads and were therefore excluded. In a later analysis, several top co-occurrence clusters were reported to appear linked to parvovirus B19, influenza, CMV and Epstein-Barr virus. Three of the identified cytomegalovirus-associated TCR beta chains were confirmed in vitro to be specific for cytomegalovirus antigens. CMV serostatus was the only immune exposure information available for the cohort. Because HLA typing was missing for some donors at each locus, association tests included only the typed subset. In this cohort, only TCR beta chains were sequenced, and detectable features were limited by the absence of alpha or paired-chain data. At a false discovery rate of 0.05, a later analysis linked some 17,000 TCR beta sequences to specific HLA alleles.

As concerns this clone: Its antigen remains undetermined. No clone much larger than this one lies a single base away; base qualities are absent.

The cohort consisted of 650 to 850 healthy bone marrow donors. All cohort members were sampled while nominally healthy, although unrecorded immune exposures were likely present. The donor was CMV seronegative and was included in the group of 352 seronegative cohort members. A peripheral blood sample was provided by each donor, and peripheral blood mononuclear cells were used for TCR beta sequencing. The Qiagen DNeasy Blood Extraction Kit was used to extract genomic DNA from the blood cell samples. Trimming costs V 6 bases and J 9 bases, and their ends lie 18 bases apart. The CDR3 goes from the cysteine to the phenylalanine over 14 residues. The CDR3 DNA has 42 bases and is translated from base 1. CDR1 and CDR2 are drawn from the germline V gene: MDHEN, SYDVKM. The library was generated by the immunoSEQ multiplex PCR assay. The multiplex PCR relied on a mix of 60 forward primers for TCR Vbeta segments and 13 reverse primers for TCR Jbeta segments. The CDR3 region of rearranged TCR beta genes was amplified from genomic DNA with a multiplex PCR assay. On the Illumina HiSeq System, the amplified TCR beta libraries were sequenced as 87-base-pair reads. In the paper's pipeline: In a later analysis, tens of millions of unique TCR beta chains were counted across the 500 to 700 repertoires, and about 10 million of these chains were shared by at least two donors. To remove PCR and sequencing errors, raw reads were error-corrected and collapsed into unique sequences using a nearest-neighbor algorithm that merged closely related sequences. CDR3 sequences were aligned to IMGT reference sequences to assign V, D and J gene segments. For a sequence to be retained, a match of at least six nucleotides to both a V gene segment and a J gene segment was required. Rearrangements were called productive when the CDR3 lacked stop codons and stayed in frame with V and J; all others were non-productive. Following IMGT convention, CDR3 was defined as the stretch from the second conserved V-encoded cysteine to the conserved J-encoded phenylalanine. The earlier analysis of some 550 of the donors excluded any sequence lacking an unambiguous match to a single V gene segment. In an earlier analysis of 587 of the donors, a V segment was called functional when productive rearrangements were above 56.7%, and segregating when the standard deviation between donors exceeded 5%. A statistical classification framework was developed to diagnose cytomegalovirus status using the catalog of TCR beta chain sequences. V and J gene assignment, in a later analysis, came from comparing TCR nucleotide sequences with IMGT/GENE-DB human TR gene sequences. In a later analysis, CDR3 sequences and most-parsimonious VDJ recombination scenarios were assigned using the TCRdist pipeline. In a later analysis, each TCR beta chain was defined by its CDR3 amino acid sequence together with its V-gene family, and reads lacking a unique V-gene family were excluded. To address suspected cross-contamination and a sequencing artifact, a later analysis removed roughly 580 highly shared, low-generation-probability nucleotide sequences. In a later analysis, a clonal expansion index was calculated for each public chain from normalized within-repertoire ranks of inferred template counts. Generation probabilities in a later analysis came from a VDJ recombination model fitted to out-of-frame rearrangements, and those results were checked against IGoR. In a later analysis, hypergeometric tests were used to score TCR-TCR, TCR-HLA and TCR-CMV co-occurrence, with a repertoire-size bias correction applied to TCR pairs. False discovery rates were estimated in a later analysis by permuting HLA or CMV assignments 20 times. In a later analysis, co-occurring TCRs were grouped using DBSCAN, with TCRdist sequence similarity added in when clustering inside HLA-allele-positive subsets. Repertoires with fewer than 30,000 or more than 120,000 public chains were left out of co-occurrence clustering, as were four to six repertoires with anomalous nucleotide sharing. This is the immuneACCESS table as TCRdb keeps it, with only in-frame sequences that have V and J called. A part of the clones is gone; compared with another copy, unresolved V genes explain less than half, and the rest is unexplained. The V and J calls and the clone size are those of that table, but D and trimming were determined from the DNA. Here the sample has fewer than 200,000 clones; about 81% occur a single time. About 2% of the sample is taken by the ten largest.

The source is a woman between 25 and 40 years old in good health and CMV-seronegative. The chain uses TRBV28 and TRBJ1-5, and TRBD1 may be the D gene, going by 6 matching bases. Sequencing was carried out using PBMCs. The DNA sequence is TGTGCCAGCAGCCTACGACAGGCATCTGGGCCCCAGCATTTT. This encodes CASSLRQASGPQHF.